These 31 T cell receptor beta chains came from one sample sequenced in a study of OX40 agonist ivuxolimab in advanced cancers. The protocol was immunoSEQ multiplex PCR, while the TCRdb copy is restricted to in-frame clones and leaves out a portion. There are about 54,000 clones in the sample; around 89% occur only once, and just over 1.4% lies in the top ten. The material sequenced was CD4+ or CD8+ T cells sorted from blood, taken in a trial of the OX40 agonist ivuxolimab. These receptor sequences come from an adult with an advanced solid tumor such as melanoma, head and neck, liver or kidney cancer.

The chain employs TRBV28 and TRBJ1-1; TRBD1 is a possible D gene (5 bases). Trimming removed 7 bases from V and 2 bases from J, with 17 bases in between. Germline V gives CDR1 MDHEN, CDR2 SYDVKM. This CDR3 region has 15 residues. In DNA, the CDR3 is TGTGCCAGCAAGGCAGGGACTATATCTAACACTGAAGCTTTCTTT. It codes for CASKAGTISNTEAFF.

The rearrangement links TRBV5-4 to TRBJ2-1; tentatively, D is TRBD1 (5 bases). The CDR3 totals 15 residues. Between the trimmed V and J ends, which lost 0 bases and 3 bases, there was a span of 10 bases. Germline V gene data show CDR1 as SGHNT and CDR2 as YYREEE (reference sequence). For the CDR3, the DNA is TGTGCCAGCAGCTTGGGGGGCCCGAGCTACAATGAGCAGTTCTTC. This sequence encodes CASSLGGPSYNEQFF.

The chain combines TRBV5-1 with TRBJ1-2; tentative D call: TRBD1 (6 bases). Germline assignment: CDR1 SGHRS and CDR2 YFSETQ. The CDR3 has 16 residues. V was pared by 0 bases and J by 6 bases, with 18 bases between. CDR3 region: CASSLDGQGNLDGYTF. CDR3 sequence (DNA): TGCGCCAGCAGCTTGGATGGGCAGGGGAATTTAGATGGCTACACCTTC.

The V and J genes are TRBV5-1 and TRBJ1-3; D possibly corresponds to TRBD1 (5 bases). Germline CDR1 reads SGHRS; CDR2 reads YFSETQ. V shed 0 bases and J shed 5 bases, with 12 bases lying between them. This CDR3 spans 15 amino acids. Here the CDR3 DNA reads TGCGCCAGCAGCTTGGAGGACAATAAGCGAAACACCATATATTTT. This gives the protein CASSLEDNKRNTIYF. The whole variable domain, remainder taken from reference TRBV5-1 and TRBJ1-3, is KAGVTQTPRYLIKTRGQQVTLSCSPISGHRSVSWYQQTPGQGLQFLFEYFSETQRNKGNFPGRFSGRQFSNSRSEMNVSTLELGDSALYLCASSLEDNKRNTIYFGEGSWLTVV.

CDR3 in DNA: TGTGCCACGGACCAGGGGGCGGGTGAGCAGTTCTTC. Translated: CATDQGAGEQFF. The V and J genes are TRBV10-3 and TRBJ2-1; 8 bases map to TRBD1. The V and J ends lost 10 bases and 9 bases, in that order; junction bases with no gene match: 8. Germline V CDR1 and CDR2: ENHRY, SYGVKD. This CDR3 has 12 amino acids.

J is TRBJ2-6 and V is TRBV5-1; 11 bases agree with TRBD1. Losses at the gene ends were 2 bases for V and 0 bases for J; bases not matched to a gene: 7. Germline-derived CDR1 and CDR2 are SGHRS and YFSETQ. The length of the CDR3 is 19 residues. The CDR3 spells CASSLEGQGVFSGANVLTF. The CDR3 region has the DNA TGCGCCAGCAGCTTAGAGGGACAGGGGGTTTTCTCTGGGGCCAACGTCCTGACTTTC. Based on the CDR3 plus reference TRBV5-1 and TRBJ2-6, the full variable domain is KAGVTQTPRYLIKTRGQQVTLSCSPISGHRSVSWYQQTPGQGLQFLFEYFSETQRNKGNFPGRFSGRQFSNSRSEMNVSTLELGDSALYLCASSLEGQGVFSGANVLTFGAGSRLTVL.

The table lists this clone with a count of one. Here the CDR3 DNA reads TGTGCCAGCAGTTCTCGTTCAACTAGCGGGACCTACAATGAGCAGTTCTTC. Translated, it gives CASSSRSTSGTYNEQFF. The chain links TRBV27 to TRBJ2-1; TRBD2 matches 10 bases. V lost 4 bases, J lost 2 bases, and 8 bases stayed unmatched. This CDR3 comprises 17 residues. Germline loops: CDR1 MNHEY, CDR2 SMNVEV (reference sequence).

This clone appeared a few times. This chain connects TRBV15 to TRBJ2-3; a weak D match, TRBD2 (6 bases). The germline V gene encodes CDR1 LNHNV and CDR2 YYDKDF (reference sequence). V lost 2 bases to trimming and J lost 1 base, with 10 bases between them. CDR3 length equals 15 residues. Here the CDR3 DNA reads TGTGCCACCAGCAGAAGACTAGTGGGCACAGATACGCAGTATTTT. This translates into CATSRRLVGTDTQYF.

V and J are TRBV19 and TRBJ2-2, with D uncertain. Trimming took 5 bases from V and 7 from J, leaving 8 bases between them. The CDR3 sequence is 12 residues long. Per germline, CDR1 LNHDA and CDR2 SQIVND (reference sequence). In DNA, the CDR3 is TGTGCCAGTAGTCCATCCCGCGGGGAGCTGTTTTTT. It encodes CASSPSRGELFF.

This clone was found once. The CDR3 DNA reads as TGTGCCAGCAGACCGACTAGCGGCTACAATGAGCAGTTCTTC. Protein: CASRPTSGYNEQFF. The rearrangement joins TRBV2 to TRBJ2-1; 9 bases map to TRBD2. There are 14 residues in the CDR3. Germline V lookup: CDR1 SNHLY, CDR2 FYNNEI. V gave up 6 bases and J gave up 3 bases; unmatched junction bases: 3.

This chain uses TRBV6-6 with TRBJ2-3, with 7 bases that match TRBD2. J gave up 5 bases and V 4 bases, and 6 bases lay outside the gene matches. The germline V gene has CDR1 MNHNY and CDR2 SVGAGI (reference sequence). This CDR3 region has 14 residues. DNA for the CDR3: TGTGCCAGCAGTTCGGGGGGAGGAGAAGATACGCAGTATTTT. Residues: CASSSGGGEDTQYF.

The CDR3 DNA reads as TGCGCCAGCAGCCTCCGGGACGGGACCTACGAGCAGTACTTC. This sequence encodes CASSLRDGTYEQYF. The chain uses TRBV5-1 and TRBJ2-7; tentatively, D is TRBD1 or TRBD2 (5 bases each). The CDR3 sequence is 14 residues long. Germline V gene data show CDR1 as SGHRS and CDR2 as YFSETQ. V shed 4 bases and J shed 2 bases, with 13 bases lying between them.

This clone was counted only a few times. J is TRBJ2-1 and V is TRBV19; D might be TRBD2 (5 bases). Trimming shortened V by 3 bases and J by 7 bases, and 10 bases separated the two germline ends. This CDR3 has 13 residues. The germline V gene has CDR1 LNHDA and CDR2 SQIVND (reference sequence). This CDR3 is CASSMDLTNEQFF. DNA of the CDR3: TGTGCCAGTAGTATGGACTTAACAAATGAGCAGTTCTTC.

The chain recombines TRBV5-5 with TRBJ1-5; TRBD1 matches 7 bases. Germline trimming cut 5 bases from V and 2 bases from J; bases unmatched to any gene: 10. The CDR3 loop spans 16 amino acids. Germline V lookup: CDR1 SGHKS, CDR2 YYEKEE (reference sequence). The CDR3 sequence: CASSFDGQAGNQPQHF. The CDR3 nucleotides are TGTGCCAGCAGTTTCGACGGACAGGCTGGCAATCAGCCCCAGCATTTT.

This clone was found once. The gene calls are TRBV7-8 and TRBJ2-3; D assignment may be TRBD1 or TRBD2 (5 bases each). Germline V CDR1 and CDR2: SGHVS, FQNEAQ. This CDR3 has 15 residues. Trimming took off 4 bases at V and 1 base at J, with 12 bases between the two ends. The CDR3, as DNA: TGTGCCAGCAGCTACGGGGACCTCGGCACAGATACGCAGTATTTT. Translation: CASSYGDLGTDTQYF.

The V gene is TRBV30, the J gene TRBJ1-1; D is undetermined. CDR3 length: 14 amino acids. Per germline, CDR1 GTSNPN and CDR2 SVGIG (reference sequence). With 2 bases removed from V and 4 bases from J, the gap between germline ends came to 14 bases. CDR3 sequence reads: CAWSKGFRATEAFF. CDR3 in DNA: TGTGCCTGGAGTAAAGGGTTTCGGGCCACTGAAGCTTTCTTT. The full variable domain, rest sourced from reference TRBV30 and TRBJ1-1, is SQTIHQWPATLVQPVGSPLSLECTVEGTSNPNLYWYRQAAGRGLQLLFYSVGIGQISSEVPQNLSASRPQDRQFILSSKKLLLSDSGFYLCAWSKGFRATEAFFGQGTRLTVV.

This clone was recorded once. The V gene is TRBV5-1, the J gene TRBJ1-2, with 7 bases that match TRBD1. In germline, CDR1 is SGHRS, CDR2 YFSETQ. The ends lost 4 bases at V and 4 bases at J; junction bases unmatched: 7. This CDR3 comprises 14 residues. The DNA of the CDR3 is TGCGCCAGCAGCCTACTCGGGACAGCCTATGGCTACACCTTC. Translated: CASSLLGTAYGYTF.

This sequence joins TRBV28 and TRBJ1-6, with 8 nucleotides matching TRBD1. This CDR3 spans 15 amino acids. After removal of 5 bases from V and 8 bases from J, the junction contained 8 bases not matched to a gene. In germline, CDR1 is MDHEN, CDR2 SYDVKM. CDR3 sequence (DNA): TGTGCCAGCAGTCCCGCGGGACAGGACTATTCACCCCTCCACTTT. This codes for CASSPAGQDYSPLHF.

The chain employs TRBV4-2 and TRBJ2-3, with a weak D call TRBD2 (7 bases). V was shortened by 4 bases and J by 3 bases, with 14 bases between the two germline ends. Germline loops: CDR1 LGHNA, CDR2 YNFKEQ. The CDR3 contains 15 residues. The CDR3 protein is CASSLQGGGTDTQYF. CDR3 nucleotides: TGTGCCAGCAGCCTTCAAGGGGGGGGAACAGATACGCAGTATTTT.

V usage is TRBV7-6 and J usage is TRBJ2-3; D remains ambiguous. Germline V gene data show CDR1 as SGHVS and CDR2 as FNYEAQ. The CDR3 extends over 12 amino acids. Trimming left V 8 bases short and J 0 bases short, with 6 bases between. The CDR3 sequence is CASGESTDTQYF. CDR3 DNA: TGTGCCAGCGGGGAAAGCACAGATACGCAGTATTTT.

V gene TRBV5-1 combines with J gene TRBJ1-4; TRBD1 is a possible D gene (6 bases). CDR1 is SGHRS and CDR2 is YFSETQ in the germline V gene. The germline V and J ends were trimmed by 4 bases and 8 bases, with 15 bases remaining between them. The CDR3 loop spans 14 amino acids. The CDR3 DNA reads TGCGCCAGCAGCACAGGGACACCAAGAGAAAAACTGTTTTTT. Translated: CASSTGTPREKLFF.

This sequence joins TRBV2 and TRBJ1-2, with D maybe TRBD1 (6 bases). V lost 7 bases to trimming and J lost 5 bases, with 17 bases between them. Germline CDR1 is SNHLY and CDR2 is FYNNEI. The CDR3 is 14 amino acids. The CDR3 loop is CASTRGQRSYGYTF. The CDR3 nucleotides are TGTGCCAGCACCCGTGGACAGAGATCTTATGGCTACACCTTC.

The chain combines TRBV11-2 with TRBJ1-1; TRBD1 aligns across 9 bases. V trimming: 6 bases; J trimming: 1 base; junction bases outside the gene matches: 12. The CDR3 spans 17 residues. Germline V lookup: CDR1 SGHAT, CDR2 FQNNGV. The CDR3 here is CASRRRMGDRANTEAFF. The DNA of the CDR3 is TGTGCCAGCAGACGAAGAATGGGGGACAGGGCGAACACTGAAGCTTTCTTT.

The chain links TRBV7-8 to TRBJ2-7, with 11 bases fitting TRBD1. The CDR3 runs to 14 residues. The germline gives CDR1 SGHVS, CDR2 FQNEAQ. Trimming took 5 bases from V and 6 from J; bases not matched to a gene: 6. The CDR3, as DNA: TGTGCCAGCAGCCGGGACAGGGGGGGCATCGAGCAGTACTTC. Protein product: CASSRDRGGIEQYF.

The J gene is TRBJ2-2, the V gene TRBV6-4; 10 nucleotides agree with TRBD1. Germline CDR1 and CDR2: MRHNA and SNTAGT. The trim removed 5 bases at V and 6 bases at J, leaving 6 bases unmatched. The CDR3 length is 15 residues. CDR3 in DNA: TGTGCCAGCAGTACTACCGACAGGGGGCCCGGGGAGCTGTTTTTT. Translating it yields CASSTTDRGPGELFF.

V and J are TRBV5-8 and TRBJ2-2, with D perhaps matching TRBD2 (6 bases). Germline values: CDR1 SGHTS, CDR2 YDEGEE. Trimming stripped 4 bases from V and 6 bases from J, with 16 bases between. CDR3 length: 15 residues. DNA for the CDR3: TGTGCCAGCAGCCCATTTGAGGGAGGTGCCGGGGAGCTGTTTTTT. Its protein is CASSPFEGGAGELFF.

The CDR3 protein is CASSSRQAKGGELFF. The CDR3 region has the DNA TGTGCCAGCAGCTCGAGACAGGCCAAGGGCGGGGAGCTGTTTTTT. This chain joins TRBV7-2 and TRBJ2-2; possible D gene TRBD1, 6 bases. Germline values: CDR1 SGHTA, CDR2 FQGNSA. The V end lost 4 bases, the J end lost 7 bases, and 16 bases lay between the germline ends. The CDR3 extends over 15 amino acids.

V gene TRBV14 combines with J gene TRBJ1-1; D call uncertain. V shed 0 bases and J shed 0 bases, with 2 bases lying between them. The CDR3 has 13 amino acids. CDR1 and CDR2 (germline): SGHDN, FVKESK. The CDR3 sequence: CASSQDMNTEAFF. For the CDR3, the DNA is TGTGCCAGCAGCCAAGATATGAACACTGAAGCTTTCTTT. The full variable domain, with the rest looked up from reference TRBV14 and TRBJ1-1, is EAGVTQFPSHSVIEKGQTVTLRCDPISGHDNLYWYRRVMGKEIKFLLHFVKESKQDESGMPNNRFLAERTGGTYSTLKVQPAELEDSGVYFCASSQDMNTEAFFGQGTRLTVV.

The chain combines TRBV30 with TRBJ1-1; no definite D call. CDR1 is GTSNPN, CDR2 SVGIG, per germline (reference sequence). Trimming shortened V by 2 bases and J by 8 bases, and 18 bases separated the two germline ends. The CDR3 loop spans 14 amino acids. CDR3 in amino acids: CAWSPSGTRSEAFF. CDR3 sequence (DNA): TGTGCCTGGAGTCCATCGGGCACTAGGTCGGAAGCTTTCTTT.

The CDR3 spells CASSFGDEQFF. The CDR3 DNA is TGTGCCAGCAGCTTCGGGGATGAGCAGTTCTTC. This chain joins TRBV11-3 and TRBJ2-1; possibly TRBD2 for D (5 bases). The CDR3 is 11 residues long. Per germline, CDR1 SGHNT and CDR2 YENEEA. V lost 3 bases and J 8 bases, leaving 5 bases between the germline ends.

The gene calls are TRBV28 and TRBJ2-7; possibly TRBD1 for D (6 bases). CDR1 MDHEN and CDR2 SYDVKM come from the germline V gene. This CDR3 spans 15 amino acids. Trimming took 8 bases from V and 1 from J, leaving 18 bases between them. CDR3 coding DNA: TGTGCCAGCCGCCCTCAGGGGCGAGGGTCCTACGAGCAGTACTTC. Protein sequence: CASRPQGRGSYEQYF. The complete variable domain, with remaining parts taken from reference TRBV28 and TRBJ2-7, reads DVKVTQSSRYLVKRTGEKVFLECVQDMDHENMFWYRQDPGLGLRLIYFSYDVKMKEKGDIPEGYSVSREKKERFSLILESASTNQTSMYLCASRPQGRGSYEQYFGPGTRLTVT.